The rows below give T cell receptor beta chains drawn from one sample of a study of T-cell memory formation after mild COVID-19. MiXCR, applied by TCRdb to the 5' RACE reads, yields one record per CDR3 protein. The table shows about 140,000 distinct CDR3 sequences, with about 25% occurring only once. The sequenced sample was PBMCs or a T cell subset sorted from them (not recorded which). All receptors come from an adult woman who had mild COVID-19 (a few samples of this study predate the infection). Cell type and time point are not known. Each CDR3 is given with its conserved first and last residue. The D gene is left open where the match is weak. Some rows mark clone size as missing; the rest say once, few, many or name a class of expanded clone.

TRBJ2-1	16	TRBV15	NA	few	CATSGIWESSYNEQFF	TGTGCCACCAGCGGTATCTGGGAGAGCTCCTACAATGAGCAGTTCTTC
TRBJ2-1	17	TRBV4-2	NA	few	CASSQQQDSDPYNEQFF	TGTGCCAGCAGCCAACAACAGGATAGCGACCCCTACAATGAGCAGTTCTTC
TRBJ1-2	12	TRBV7-9	NA	few	CASSTSGGGYTF	TGTGCCAGCAGCACCTCAGGTGGTGGCTACACCTTC
TRBJ2-5	16	TRBV4-1	NA	many	CASSQEPGGWGETQYF	TGCGCCAGCAGCCAAGAACCGGGGGGCTGGGGGGAGACCCAGTACTTC
TRBJ2-7	14	TRBV6-5	NA	few	CASSYGAGTYEQYF	TGTGCCAGCAGTTACGGGGCAGGGACTTACGAGCAGTACTTC
TRBJ2-1	14	TRBV5-5	NA	NA	CASSLEGVWNEQFF	TGTGCCAGCAGCTTGGAAGGGGTCTGGAATGAGCAGTTCTTC
TRBJ2-3	15	TRBV7-6	NA	NA	CASSPFGASTDTQYF	TGTGCCAGCAGCCCCTTCGGCGCTAGCACAGATACGCAGTATTTT
TRBJ2-7	15	TRBV5-6	NA	NA	CASSLAGAIVGEQYF	TGTGCCAGCAGCTTGGCCGGGGCCATCGTTGGGGAGCAGTACTTC
TRBJ1-2	13	TRBV12-3/TRBV12-4	NA	NA	CASSFGGGYGYTF	TGTGCCAGCAGTTTTGGAGGGGGCTATGGCTACACCTTC
TRBJ1-2	17	TRBV7-9	NA	NA	CASSPPQGAGPNYGYTF	TGTGCCAGCAGCCCACCCCAAGGGGCCGGACCTAACTATGGCTACACCTTC
TRBJ1-4	13	TRBV5-5	NA	NA	CASSSGTTEKLFF	TGTGCCAGCAGCTCCGGGACAACTGAAAAACTGTTTTTT
TRBJ2-7	15	TRBV4-3	NA	NA	CARTQESAPLYEQYF	TGCGCCAGGACCCAAGAATCGGCCCCTCTCTACGAGCAGTACTTC
TRBJ2-1	14	TRBV20-1	NA	NA	CSASRRGALGEQFF	TGCAGTGCTAGTCGCCGGGGGGCCTTAGGCGAGCAGTTCTTC
TRBJ2-7	15	TRBV4-3	NA	NA	CASSQGEGLGYEQYF	TGCGCCAGCAGCCAAGGTGAGGGTTTGGGCTACGAGCAGTACTTC
TRBJ2-3	15	TRBV9	NA	NA	CASSVEGMYTDTQYF	TGTGCCAGCAGCGTAGAGGGAATGTACACAGATACGCAGTATTTT
TRBJ1-1	13	TRBV25-1	NA	many	CASSDAPDTEAFF	TGTGCCAGCAGTGACGCCCCGGACACTGAAGCTTTCTTT
TRBJ2-2	16	TRBV28	TRBD2	NA	CASSFRRLAGTGELFF	TGTGCCAGCAGTTTTCGAAGGCTAGCGGGCACCGGGGAGCTGTTTTTT
TRBJ2-3	16	TRBV29-1	NA	few	CSAEGTGDSPTDTQYF	TGCAGCGCCGAAGGGACGGGGGACTCGCCCACAGATACGCAGTATTTT
TRBJ2-3	17	TRBV7-6	TRBD2	NA	CASSATSGRASFDTQYF	TGTGCCAGCAGCGCAACTAGCGGGAGGGCCTCATTCGATACGCAGTATTTT
TRBJ1-5	16	TRBV7-8	NA	many	CASSLYLRGSNQPQHF	TGTGCCAGCAGCCTATACCTCAGGGGAAGCAATCAGCCCCAGCATTTT
TRBJ1-4	14	TRBV6-1	TRBD1	NA	CASSSGTGNEKLFF	TGTGCCAGCAGTTCCGGGACAGGGAATGAAAAACTGTTTTTT
TRBJ2-2	16	TRBV3-1	TRBD2	few	CASSQEGGTHTGELFF	TGTGCCAGCAGCCAAGAGGGAGGGACTCACACCGGGGAGCTGTTTTTT
TRBJ1-1	12	TRBV29-1	NA	NA	CSVEDLDTEAFF	TGCAGCGTTGAAGATCTAGACACTGAAGCTTTCTTT
TRBJ2-1	13	TRBV29-1	NA	many	CSANVHTRNEQFF	TGCAGCGCCAACGTCCATACGCGGAATGAGCAGTTCTTC
TRBJ2-2	15	TRBV24-1	TRBD1	few	CATSDLDRATGELFF	TGTGCCACCAGTGACCTGGACAGGGCCACCGGGGAGCTGTTTTTT
TRBJ2-5	14	TRBV11-3	TRBD2	NA	CASSCQAGGETQYF	TGTGCCAGCAGCTGCCAAGCGGGGGGCGAGACCCAGTACTTC
TRBJ2-7	13	TRBV29-1	NA	few	CSVEVPGQDEQYF	TGCAGCGTTGAAGTCCCAGGGCAGGACGAGCAGTACTTC
TRBJ1-2	13	TRBV7-6	NA	few	CASSGGGGEGYTF	TGTGCCAGCAGCGGAGGAGGGGGAGAAGGCTACACCTTC
TRBJ2-1	15	TRBV29-1	NA	NA	CSVEAGLYSYNEQFF	TGCAGCGTTGAAGCAGGACTGTACTCCTACAATGAGCAGTTCTTC
TRBJ2-3	13	TRBV3-1	NA	NA	CASSQESRRPSYF	TGTGCCAGCAGCCAGGAAAGCCGCCGTCCGTCGTATTTT
TRBJ2-1	16	TRBV7-9	TRBD2	few	CASSPWREGRYNEQFF	TGTGCCAGCAGCCCATGGCGGGAGGGCCGGTACAATGAGCAGTTCTTC
TRBJ2-7	15	TRBV18	TRBD1	few	CASSPRDQQGDEQYF	TGTGCCAGCTCACCACGGGACCAACAGGGGGACGAGCAGTACTTC
TRBJ2-7	14	TRBV6-5	NA	few	CASSYGASAYEQYF	TGTGCCAGCAGTTACGGCGCTAGCGCCTACGAGCAGTACTTC
TRBJ2-4	18	TRBV7-2	TRBD2	NA	CASSLGLAGTIAKNIQYF	TGTGCCAGCAGCTTGGGACTAGCGGGAACTATCGCCAAAAACATTCAGTACTTC
TRBJ1-1	17	TRBV21-1	NA	NA	CASSKEQGVRGNTEAFF	TGTGCCAGCAGCAAAGAACAGGGTGTAAGGGGGAACACTGAAGCTTTCTTT
TRBJ1-2	14	TRBV5-8	TRBD1	few	CASSFDREGYGYTF	TGTGCCAGCAGCTTTGACAGGGAGGGATATGGCTACACCTTC
TRBJ2-7	13	TRBV19	NA	NA	CASSKGTTYEQYF	TGTGCCAGTAGTAAGGGGACCACCTACGAGCAGTACTTC
TRBJ1-4	13	TRBV12-3/TRBV12-4	NA	NA	CASSSSTNEKLFF	TGTGCCAGCAGTTCCTCAACTAATGAAAAACTGTTTTTT
TRBJ2-1	14	TRBV9	TRBD2	NA	CASSATSAYNEQFF	TGTGCCAGCAGCGCCACTAGCGCCTACAATGAGCAGTTCTTC
TRBJ2-1	15	TRBV7-6	NA	many	CASSSGRPAYNEQFF	TGTGCCAGCAGCTCAGGGAGGCCGGCCTACAATGAGCAGTTCTTC
TRBJ2-1	16	TRBV4-2	TRBD2	many	CASSQSGTSGSDEQFF	TGTGCCAGCAGCCAATCCGGGACTAGCGGGAGCGATGAGCAGTTCTTC
TRBJ1-2	12	TRBV9	NA	few	CASSVEGMGYTF	TGTGCCAGCAGCGTAGAGGGGATGGGCTACACCTTC
TRBJ2-2	17	TRBV12-3/TRBV12-4	TRBD2	few	CASSLETTSGNTGELFF	TGTGCCAGCAGTTTGGAGACGACTAGCGGTAACACCGGGGAGCTGTTTTTT
TRBJ1-1	13	TRBV20-1	NA	NA	CSARDGKNTEAFF	TGCAGTGCTAGGGACGGCAAGAACACTGAAGCTTTCTTT
TRBJ2-7	18	TRBV19	TRBD2	few	CASSIVLAGARTSYEQYF	TGTGCCAGTAGTATAGTCCTAGCGGGCGCACGAACCTCCTACGAGCAGTACTTC
TRBJ2-1	15	TRBV24-1	NA	few	CATSDFRGPYNEQFF	TGTGCCACCAGTGATTTCAGGGGACCCTACAATGAGCAGTTCTTC
TRBJ1-2	16	TRBV15	NA	NA	CATSRDGVVGSYGYTF	TGTGCCACCAGCAGAGACGGGGTCGTGGGCAGCTATGGCTACACCTTC